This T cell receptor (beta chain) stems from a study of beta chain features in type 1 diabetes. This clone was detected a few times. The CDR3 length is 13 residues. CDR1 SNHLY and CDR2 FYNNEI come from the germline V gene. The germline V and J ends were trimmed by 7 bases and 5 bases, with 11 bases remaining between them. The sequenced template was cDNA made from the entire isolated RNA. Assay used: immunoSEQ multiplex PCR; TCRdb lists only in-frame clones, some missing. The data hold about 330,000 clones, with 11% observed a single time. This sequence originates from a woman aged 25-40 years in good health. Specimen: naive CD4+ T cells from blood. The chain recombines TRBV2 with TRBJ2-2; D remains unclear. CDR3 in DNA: TGTGCCAGCACCCCTCGGCGGACCGGGGAGCTGTTTTTT. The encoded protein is CASTPRRTGELFF.